Below, 8 T cell receptor beta chains from the same sample are listed, as sequenced in a study of long-term antiretroviral therapy in people with HIV. Runs used v3.0 of the immunoSEQ assay and were done at survey level. Generated by immunoSEQ multiplex PCR, the TCRdb table keeps only in-frame clones and is missing some. The sample holds about 39,000 clones, about 88% seen once. Sequenced here: unsorted PBMCs, sampled just before starting antiretroviral therapy. Receptors originate from a woman under 30 with HIV.

The rearrangement links TRBV21-1 to TRBJ2-7; the D call TRBD2 from the table was never checked on the DNA. TRBV21-1 is described as a pseudogene. The CDR3 is 14 residues long. The CDR3, as DNA: TGTGCCAGCAGCAAAGGCTCCACTGATTACGAGCAGTACTTC. Amino acids: CASSKGSTDYEQYF.

This chain links TRBV5-1 with TRBJ2-1, with 8 bases lining up with TRBD2. The J segment lost 0 bases and the V segment lost 2 bases, leaving 1 base of the junction unmatched. In germline, CDR1 is SGHRS, CDR2 YFSETQ. The CDR3 is made up of 15 amino acids. CDR3 residues: CASSLLADSYNEQFF. Written as DNA, the CDR3 is TGCGCCAGCAGCTTACTAGCGGACTCCTACAATGAGCAGTTCTTC.

V usage is TRBV27 and J usage is TRBJ2-7, with 7 bases fitting TRBD2. Germline CDR1 is MNHEY and CDR2 is SMNVEV (reference sequence). The CDR3 runs to 12 residues. Unmatched junction bases numbered 1, after V lost 2 bases and J lost 6 bases. The CDR3, as DNA: TGTGCCAGCAGTTTAGGGGGGGTCGAGCAGTACTTC. Translating it yields CASSLGGVEQYF.

The chain has TRBV27 and TRBJ2-1, with 7 bases that match TRBD1. The CDR3 contains 17 residues. V was pared by 5 bases and J by 2 bases, with 12 bases of the junction left unmatched. CDR1 MNHEY and CDR2 SMNVEV come from the germline V gene (reference sequence). This CDR3 reads CASSATQQGPPYNEQFF. The CDR3 DNA is TGTGCCAGCAGTGCTACCCAACAGGGGCCTCCCTACAATGAGCAGTTCTTC.

The chain combines TRBV28 with TRBJ2-3; D is ambiguous. Germline CDR1 is MDHEN and CDR2 is SYDVKM. V was clipped by 7 bases and J by 0 bases, with 14 bases between them. The CDR3 runs to 15 residues. CDR3 DNA: TGTGCCAGCACTCCCGCGAGTCCTAGCACAGATACGCAGTATTTT. Translation gives CASTPASPSTDTQYF.

This sequence joins TRBV7-6 and TRBJ2-1, with 10 bases fitting TRBD2. CDR1 and CDR2 from the germline V gene are SGHVS and FNYEAQ. V dropped 0 bases and J dropped 6; count of bases not matched to a gene: 5. This CDR3 spans 16 amino acids. The CDR3 nucleotides are TGTGCCAGCAGCTTAGCAGCGGGAGGGTCGACCAATGAGCAGTTCTTC. It yields the protein CASSLAAGGSTNEQFF.

The chain couples TRBV10-1 to TRBJ2-1; D ambiguous. CDR1 and CDR2 (germline): WNHNN, SYGVQD (reference sequence). The CDR3 is 15 residues long. Trimming removed 6 bases at V and 0 bases at J, with 12 bases between. The CDR3 DNA reads as TGCGCCAGCAGCGCCATATCGAGCTCCTACAATGAGCAGTTCTTC. It yields the protein CASSAISSSYNEQFF.

The chain joins TRBV7-9 to TRBJ2-7; D ambiguous. V lost 11 bases and J 1 base, leaving 15 bases between the germline ends. The germline CDR1 and CDR2 sequences are SEHNR and FQNEAQ (reference sequence). This CDR3 spans 13 amino acids. The CDR3 protein is CASDRDRSYEQYF. In DNA form, the CDR3 reads TGTGCCTCCGATAGGGATCGTTCCTACGAGCAGTACTTC.